This T cell receptor (beta chain) was sequenced during a study of T cells in Graves' hyperthyroidism and ophthalmopathy. TCR beta CDR3 sequences were amplified from RNA transcripts. The HTBI primer set was used in a first-round RT-PCR of the TCR CDR3. TCRdb itself ran the multiplex PCR reads through MiXCR, one entry per CDR3 protein. The top ten hold 5% to 7% of the sample, which has roughly 500,000 distinct CDR3 sequences, 14% seen once. Findings of the study overall: It was a median about 6 months before onset that the model predicted ophthalmopathy.

For this clonotype: The antigen remains undetermined.

Exclusions: uncontrolled infection, other autoimmune disease, pregnancy, lactation. Any symptoms of ophthalmopathy came after the first hyperthyroidism diagnosis, from which the blood sample dates. It was around 10 ml of fresh peripheral blood that supplied the PBMCs. V was shortened by 0 bases and J by 0 bases, with 10 bases between the two germline ends. CDR1 is GTSNPN and CDR2 is SVGIG in the germline V gene (reference sequence). The CDR3 totals 15 residues. The sequenced sample consisted of blood. The chain links TRBV30 to TRBJ2-3; D not certain. This TCR was recovered from a woman younger than 45 with Graves' hyperthyroidism that later progressed to Graves' ophthalmopathy. The CDR3 region is CAWSVRETSTDTQYF. In nucleotides, the CDR3 is TGTGCCTGGAGTGTACGTGAGACTAGCACAGATACGCAGTATTTT.